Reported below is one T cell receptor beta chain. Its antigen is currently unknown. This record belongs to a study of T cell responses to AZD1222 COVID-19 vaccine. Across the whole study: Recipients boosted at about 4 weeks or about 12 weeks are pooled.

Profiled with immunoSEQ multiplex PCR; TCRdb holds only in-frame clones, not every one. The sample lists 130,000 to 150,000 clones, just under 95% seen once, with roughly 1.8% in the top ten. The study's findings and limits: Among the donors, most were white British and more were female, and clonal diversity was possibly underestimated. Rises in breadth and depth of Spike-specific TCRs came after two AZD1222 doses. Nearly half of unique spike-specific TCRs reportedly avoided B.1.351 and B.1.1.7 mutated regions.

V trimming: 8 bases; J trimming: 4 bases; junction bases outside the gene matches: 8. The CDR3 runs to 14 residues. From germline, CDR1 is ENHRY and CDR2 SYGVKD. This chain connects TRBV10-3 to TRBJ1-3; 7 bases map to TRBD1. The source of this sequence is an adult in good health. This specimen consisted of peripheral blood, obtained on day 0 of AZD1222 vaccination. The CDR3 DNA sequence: TGTGCCATCCGACAGGGTGTCTTCGGAAACACCATATATTTT. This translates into CAIRQGVFGNTIYF.